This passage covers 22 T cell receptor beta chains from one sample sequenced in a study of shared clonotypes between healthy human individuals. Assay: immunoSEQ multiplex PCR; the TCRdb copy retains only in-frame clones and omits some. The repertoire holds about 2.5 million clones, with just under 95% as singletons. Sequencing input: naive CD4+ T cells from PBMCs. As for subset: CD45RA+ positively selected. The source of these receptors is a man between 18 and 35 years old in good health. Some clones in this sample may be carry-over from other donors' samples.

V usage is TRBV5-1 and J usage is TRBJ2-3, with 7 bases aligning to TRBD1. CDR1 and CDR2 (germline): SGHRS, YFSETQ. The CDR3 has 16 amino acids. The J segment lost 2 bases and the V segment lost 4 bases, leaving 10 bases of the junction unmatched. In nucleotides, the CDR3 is TGCGCCAGCAGCGCATGGGTCGGGACAGACACAGATACGCAGTATTTT. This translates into CASSAWVGTDTDTQYF.

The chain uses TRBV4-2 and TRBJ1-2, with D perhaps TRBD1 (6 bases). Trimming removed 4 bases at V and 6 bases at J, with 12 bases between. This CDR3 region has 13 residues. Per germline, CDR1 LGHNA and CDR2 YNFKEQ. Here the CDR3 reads CASSLGDMNGYTF. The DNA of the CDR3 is TGTGCCAGCAGCCTGGGGGACATGAATGGCTACACCTTC.

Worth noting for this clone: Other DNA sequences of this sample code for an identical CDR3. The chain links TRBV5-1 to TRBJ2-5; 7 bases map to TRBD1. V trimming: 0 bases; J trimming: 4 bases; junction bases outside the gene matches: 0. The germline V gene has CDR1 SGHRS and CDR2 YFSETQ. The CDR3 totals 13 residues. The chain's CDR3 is CASSLGDRETQYF. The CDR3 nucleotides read TGCGCCAGCAGCTTGGGGGACAGAGAGACCCAGTACTTC.

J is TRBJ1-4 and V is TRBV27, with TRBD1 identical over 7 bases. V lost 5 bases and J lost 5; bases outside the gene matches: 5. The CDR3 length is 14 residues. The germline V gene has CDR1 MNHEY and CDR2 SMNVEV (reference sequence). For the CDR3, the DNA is TGTGCCAGCAGTCCGGGACAGACGAATGAAAAACTGTTTTTT. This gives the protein CASSPGQTNEKLFF.

CDR3 in amino acids: CASSENRFTGELFF. In nucleotides, the CDR3 is TGTGCCAGCAGTGAAAACAGATTCACCGGGGAGCTGTTTTTT. The chain combines TRBV2 with TRBJ2-2; D unresolved. In germline, CDR1 is SNHLY, CDR2 FYNNEI. V gave up 2 bases and J gave up 4 bases, with 8 bases separating them. The CDR3 extends over 14 amino acids.

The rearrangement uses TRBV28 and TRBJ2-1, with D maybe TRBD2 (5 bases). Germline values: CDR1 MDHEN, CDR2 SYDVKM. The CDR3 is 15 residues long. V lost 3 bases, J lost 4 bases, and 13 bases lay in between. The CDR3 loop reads CASSFIGSYYNEQFF. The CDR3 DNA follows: TGTGCCAGCAGTTTTATAGGGAGCTATTACAATGAGCAGTTCTTC.

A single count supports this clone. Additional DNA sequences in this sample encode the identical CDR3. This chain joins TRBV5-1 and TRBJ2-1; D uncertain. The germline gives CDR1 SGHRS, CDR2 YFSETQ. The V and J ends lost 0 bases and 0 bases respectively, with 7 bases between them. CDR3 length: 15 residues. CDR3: CASSLGESSYNEQFF. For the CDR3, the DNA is TGCGCCAGCAGCTTGGGAGAGAGCTCCTACAATGAGCAGTTCTTC.

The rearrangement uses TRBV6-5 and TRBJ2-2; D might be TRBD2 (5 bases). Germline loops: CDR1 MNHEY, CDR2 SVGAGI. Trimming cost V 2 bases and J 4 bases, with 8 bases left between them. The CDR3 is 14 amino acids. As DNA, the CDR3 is TGTGCCAGCAGTTACGAGCGGTTCACCGGGGAGCTGTTTTTT. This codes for CASSYERFTGELFF.

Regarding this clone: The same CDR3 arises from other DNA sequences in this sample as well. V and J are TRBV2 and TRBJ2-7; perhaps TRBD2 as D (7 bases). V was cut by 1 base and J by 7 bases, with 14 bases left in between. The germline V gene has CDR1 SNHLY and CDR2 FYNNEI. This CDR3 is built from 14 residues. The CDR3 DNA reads TGTGCCAGCAGTGAAGGGCAGGGGAGGGGAGAGCAGTACTTC. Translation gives CASSEGQGRGEQYF. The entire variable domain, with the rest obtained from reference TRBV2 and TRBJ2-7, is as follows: EPEVTQTPSHQVTQMGQEVILRCVPISNHLYFYWYRQILGQKVEFLVSFYNNEISEKSEIFDDQFSVERPDGSNFTLKIRSTKLEDSAMYFCASSEGQGRGEQYFGPGTRLTVT.

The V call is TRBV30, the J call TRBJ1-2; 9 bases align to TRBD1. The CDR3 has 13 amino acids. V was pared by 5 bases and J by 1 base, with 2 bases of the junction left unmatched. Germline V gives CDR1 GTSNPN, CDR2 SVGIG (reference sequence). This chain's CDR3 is CAWDRGVNYGYTF. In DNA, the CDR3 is TGTGCCTGGGACAGGGGGGTTAACTATGGCTACACCTTC.

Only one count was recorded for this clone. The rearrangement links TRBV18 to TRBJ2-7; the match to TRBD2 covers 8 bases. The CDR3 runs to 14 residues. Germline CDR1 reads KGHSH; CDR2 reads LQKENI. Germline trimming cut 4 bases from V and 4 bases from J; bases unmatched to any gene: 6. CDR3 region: CASSQGLAVYEQYF. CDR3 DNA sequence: TGTGCCAGCTCACAAGGACTAGCAGTTTACGAGCAGTACTTC.

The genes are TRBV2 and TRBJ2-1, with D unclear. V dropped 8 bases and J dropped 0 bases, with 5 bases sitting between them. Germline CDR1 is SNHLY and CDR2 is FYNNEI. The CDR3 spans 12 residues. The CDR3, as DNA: TGTGCCAGCTCGGTCTCCTACAATGAGCAGTTCTTC. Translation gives CASSVSYNEQFF.

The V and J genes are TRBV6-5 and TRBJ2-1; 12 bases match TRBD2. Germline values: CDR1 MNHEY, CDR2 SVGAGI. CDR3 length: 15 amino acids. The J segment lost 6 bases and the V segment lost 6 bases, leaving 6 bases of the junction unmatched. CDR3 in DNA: TGTGCCAGCAGCAGGACTAGCGGGAAAGTCAATGAGCAGTTCTTC. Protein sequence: CASSRTSGKVNEQFF.

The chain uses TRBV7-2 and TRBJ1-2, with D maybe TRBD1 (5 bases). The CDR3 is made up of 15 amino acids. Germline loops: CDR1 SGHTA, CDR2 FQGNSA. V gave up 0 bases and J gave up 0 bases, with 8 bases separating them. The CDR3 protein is CASSLADRTNYGYTF. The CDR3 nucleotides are TGTGCCAGCAGCTTAGCCGACAGAACTAACTATGGCTACACCTTC.

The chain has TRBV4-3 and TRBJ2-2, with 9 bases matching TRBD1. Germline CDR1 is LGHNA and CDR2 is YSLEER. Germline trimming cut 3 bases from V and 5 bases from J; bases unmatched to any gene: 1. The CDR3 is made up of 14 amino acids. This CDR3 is CASSQGQGTGELFF. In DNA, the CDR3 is TGCGCCAGCAGCCAGGGACAGGGAACCGGGGAGCTGTTTTTT.

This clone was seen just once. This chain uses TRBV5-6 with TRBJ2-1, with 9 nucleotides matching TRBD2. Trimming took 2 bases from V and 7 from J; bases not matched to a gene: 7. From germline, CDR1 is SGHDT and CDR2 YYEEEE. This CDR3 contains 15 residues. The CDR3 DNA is TGTGCCAGCAGCTTTGGCGGGAGGGCCAGAAATGAGCAGTTCTTC. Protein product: CASSFGGRARNEQFF. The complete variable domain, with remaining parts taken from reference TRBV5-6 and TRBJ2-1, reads DAGVTQSPTHLIKTRGQQVTLRCSPKSGHDTVSWYQQALGQGPQFIFQYYEEEERQRGNFPDRFSGHQFPNYSSELNVNALLLGDSALYLCASSFGGRARNEQFFGPGTRLTVL.

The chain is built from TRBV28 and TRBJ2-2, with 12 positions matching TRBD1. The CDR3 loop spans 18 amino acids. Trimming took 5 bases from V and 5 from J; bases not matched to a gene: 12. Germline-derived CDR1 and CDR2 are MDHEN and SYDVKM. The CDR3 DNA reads TGTGCCAGCAGTCCGGGACAGGGGGCGTCCGTATGGACCGGGGAGCTGTTTTTT. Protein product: CASSPGQGASVWTGELFF.

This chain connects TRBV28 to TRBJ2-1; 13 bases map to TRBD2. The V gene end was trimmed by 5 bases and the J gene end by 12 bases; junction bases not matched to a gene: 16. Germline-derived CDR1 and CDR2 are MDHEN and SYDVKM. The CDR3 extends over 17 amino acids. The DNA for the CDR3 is TGTGCCAGCAGTGAAATCCACGGGACTAGCGGGGCCCTGGGGCAGTTCTTC. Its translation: CASSEIHGTSGALGQFF.

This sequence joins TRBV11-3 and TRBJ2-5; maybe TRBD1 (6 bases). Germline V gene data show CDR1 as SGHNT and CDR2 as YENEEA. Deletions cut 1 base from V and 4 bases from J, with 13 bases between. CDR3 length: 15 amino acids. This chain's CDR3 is CASSLGPGETETQYF. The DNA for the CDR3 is TGTGCCAGCAGCTTAGGGCCAGGGGAGACAGAGACCCAGTACTTC.

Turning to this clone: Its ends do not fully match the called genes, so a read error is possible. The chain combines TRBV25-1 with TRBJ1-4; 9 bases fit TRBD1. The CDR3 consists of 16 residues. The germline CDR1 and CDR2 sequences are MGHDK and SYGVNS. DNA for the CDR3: TGTGCCAGCACTGAATACAAGGGACAGGGAGCTGAAAAACTGTTTTTT. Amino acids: CASTEYKGQGAEKLFF.

This CDR3 is CASSGQAFSGNTIYF. CDR3 DNA: TGTGCCAGCAGCGGACAGGCTTTCTCTGGAAACACCATATATTTT. J is TRBJ1-3 and V is TRBV9, with a tentative D call TRBD1 (6 bases). The CDR3 spans 15 residues. The germline V and J ends were trimmed by 3 bases and 0 bases, with 10 bases remaining between them. Germline CDR1 SGDLS, CDR2 YYNGEE.

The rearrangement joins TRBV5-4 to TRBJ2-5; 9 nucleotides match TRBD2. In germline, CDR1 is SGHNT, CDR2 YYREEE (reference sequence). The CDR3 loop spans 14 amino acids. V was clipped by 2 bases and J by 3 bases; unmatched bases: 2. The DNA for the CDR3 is TGTGCCAGCAGCTTTTTAGCGGGAGAAGAGACCCAGTACTTC. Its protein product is CASSFLAGEETQYF.